One and the same sample provided the 16 T cell receptor beta chains below, sequenced in a study of CD8+CD57+ T cells in acquired aplastic anemia. Genomic DNA provided the template from which TCR beta VDJ and CDR3 profiles were obtained. TCRdb re-derived calls from the reads in MiXCR, one entry per CDR3 protein. The repertoire holds under 200,000 distinct CDR3 sequences, about 60% seen once, with 45% in the top ten. Source material: sorted CD4+, CD8+, or CD8+CD57+ T cells (not recorded which) from PBMCs. These receptors were obtained from a human donor in good health.

This clonotype was found many times. The rearrangement uses TRBV12-3 or TRBV12-4 and TRBJ1-2; 10 bases map to TRBD1. The V and J ends lost 5 bases and 4 bases, in that order; junction bases with no gene match: 10. The CDR3 sequence is 16 residues long. The CDR3 here is CASSPTGTGAPYGYTF. Here the CDR3 DNA reads TGTGCCAGCAGTCCCACCGGGACAGGGGCGCCCTATGGCTACACCTTC.

This clonotype has a count of ten or more. The chain recombines TRBV9 with TRBJ2-3; D may be TRBD2 (5 bases). Looked up from germline, CDR1 is SGDLS and CDR2 is YYNGEE. V was trimmed by 0 bases and J by 2 bases, leaving 13 bases between them. The CDR3 has 16 amino acids. The CDR3 DNA reads as TGTGCCAGCAGCGTAGATTATGGACTGACCACAGATACGCAGTATTTT. Its translation: CASSVDYGLTTDTQYF.

This clonotype was detected ten times or more. The chain employs TRBV2 and TRBJ2-7; 10 nucleotides align to TRBD1. This CDR3 region has 14 residues. The germline CDR1 and CDR2 sequences are SNHLY and FYNNEI. V was pared by 6 bases and J by 1 base, with 3 bases of the junction left unmatched. CDR3 sequence: CASRPGQGSYEQYF. As DNA, the CDR3 is TGTGCCAGCAGGCCGGGACAGGGGTCCTACGAGCAGTACTTC.

This clonotype was picked up many times. This sequence joins TRBV20-1 and TRBJ2-1; D might be TRBD2 (6 bases). The V and J ends lost 5 bases and 8 bases respectively, with 7 bases between them. CDR1 is DFQATT, CDR2 SNEGSKA, per germline (reference sequence). The CDR3 is 10 residues long. In DNA form, the CDR3 reads TGCAGTGCTGGAGGGTATGAGCAGTTCTTC. It specifies CSAGGYEQFF.

The chain uses TRBV7-9 and TRBJ2-5; 8 bases match TRBD2. CDR1 is SEHNR, CDR2 FQNEAQ, per germline (reference sequence). The V gene end was trimmed by 7 bases and the J gene end by 6 bases; junction bases not matched to a gene: 1. The CDR3 is made up of 11 amino acids. This chain's CDR3 is CASTGGKTQYF. The CDR3 nucleotides read TGTGCCAGCACGGGAGGGAAGACCCAGTACTTC.

This chain links TRBV12-5 with TRBJ2-1, with 12 nucleotides matching TRBD2. Trimming took 6 bases from V and 9 from J; bases not matched to a gene: 9. The CDR3 runs to 15 residues. The germline gives CDR1 LGHNT, CDR2 FRNRAP. The chain's CDR3 is CASGTPTSGSTEQFF. CDR3 bases: TGTGCTAGTGGCACCCCGACTAGCGGGAGTACTGAGCAGTTCTTC.

The chain joins TRBV5-1 to TRBJ2-7, with 7 bases lining up with TRBD2. CDR1 is SGHRS, CDR2 YFSETQ, per germline. The length of the CDR3 is 12 residues. V shed 4 bases, J shed 7 bases, and the junction held 5 bases outside the gene matches. The CDR3, as DNA: TGCGCCAGCAGCGTGGGACTAAGTGAGCAGTACTTC. Translated, it gives CASSVGLSEQYF.

As DNA, the CDR3 is TGCAGTGCCCAGGGACAGGGAGGTTCCAATGAGCAGTTCTTC. As protein: CSAQGQGGSNEQFF. J is TRBJ2-1 and V is TRBV20-1, with 9 bases matching TRBD1. Trimming cost V 6 bases and J 6 bases; bases outside gene matches: 9. The V gene's germline CDR1 is DFQATT and CDR2 SNEGSKA (reference sequence). This CDR3 region has 14 residues.

V and J are TRBV28 and TRBJ2-7; D may correspond to TRBD1 or TRBD2 (5 bases each). V lost 6 bases, J lost 2 bases, and 11 bases lay in between. Germline V gene data show CDR1 as MDHEN and CDR2 as SYDVKM. This CDR3 has 13 residues. As DNA, the CDR3 is TGTGCCAGCAGAGGGACGGACGCCTACGAGCAGTACTTC. Amino acid sequence: CASRGTDAYEQYF.

The J gene is TRBJ2-5, the V gene TRBV24-1; D is uncertain. Germline assignment: CDR1 KGHDR and CDR2 SFDVKD. There are 15 residues in the CDR3. Trimming removed 1 base at V and 3 bases at J, with 11 bases between. Here the CDR3 reads CATSDLMAPEETQYF. The CDR3 nucleotides read TGTGCCACCAGTGATTTAATGGCTCCAGAAGAGACCCAGTACTTC.

The chain carries TRBV2 and TRBJ1-5; 8 positions match TRBD1. Germline V gene lookup returns CDR1 SNHLY and CDR2 FYNNEI. CDR3 length: 14 residues. Losses at the gene ends were 4 bases for V and 3 bases for J; bases not matched to a gene: 2. The CDR3 bases are TGTGCCAGCAGTGGGGACAGGAACAATCAGCCCCAGCATTTT. Encoded protein: CASSGDRNNQPQHF.

The chain joins TRBV7-9 to TRBJ2-5; D call uncertain. V was pared by 5 bases and J by 5 bases, with 15 bases between. Looked up from germline, CDR1 is SEHNR and CDR2 is FQNEAQ (reference sequence). The CDR3 covers 14 residues. For the CDR3, the DNA is TGTGCCAGCAGCGTATCCAAAGTTTGGGAGACCCAGTACTTC. Its translation: CASSVSKVWETQYF. Complete variable domain (other parts from reference TRBV7-9 and TRBJ2-5): DTGVSQNPRHKITKRGQNVTFRCDPISEHNRLYWYRQTLGQGPEFLTYFQNEAQLEKSRLLSDRFSAERPKGSFSTLEIQRTEQGDSAMYLCASSVSKVWETQYFGPGTRLLVL.

The chain has TRBV19 and TRBJ2-7, with 16 bases fitting TRBD2. Germline trimming cut 6 bases from V and 5 bases from J; bases unmatched to any gene: 7. This CDR3 contains 16 residues. Germline CDR1 and CDR2: LNHDA and SQIVND (reference sequence). This CDR3 reads CASSPGTSGRADEQYF. The CDR3 nucleotides read TGTGCCAGTAGCCCCGGGACTAGCGGGAGGGCCGACGAGCAGTACTTC.

This clonotype was detected ten times or more. The rearrangement links TRBV2 to TRBJ2-5; D tentatively reads TRBD1 or TRBD2 (5 bases each). V was shortened by 5 bases and J by 0 bases, with 19 bases between the two germline ends. The CDR3 runs to 17 residues. CDR1 is SNHLY and CDR2 is FYNNEI in the germline V gene. This CDR3 reads CASSPPGPRGYQETQYF. CDR3 in DNA: TGTGCCAGCAGTCCTCCGGGACCCCGCGGGTACCAAGAGACCCAGTACTTC.

Ten or more counts support this clonotype. The rearrangement links TRBV4-1 to TRBJ2-1; 8 bases align to TRBD2. The germline CDR1 and CDR2 sequences are MGHRA and YSYEKL. The CDR3 runs 15 residues. The J segment lost 9 bases and the V segment lost 1 base, leaving 8 bases of the junction unmatched. The CDR3 nucleotides read TGCGCCAGCAGCCAAGGCGGCGGGAGGTGGAGTGAGCAGTTCTTC. Its protein product is CASSQGGGRWSEQFF.

The CDR3 region has the DNA TGTGCCAGCAGGGTACAGGAGCCGCACACCGGGGAGCTGTTTTTT. Translated, it gives CASRVQEPHTGELFF. J is TRBJ2-2 and V is TRBV6-5, with D possibly being TRBD1 (5 bases). Germline V gene sequence: CDR1 MNHEY, CDR2 SVGAGI. The CDR3 contains 15 residues. Between the trimmed V and J ends, which lost 6 bases and 3 bases, there was a span of 14 bases.